This TCR beta chain is drawn from a study of blood T cell repertoires in COVID-19. Across the whole study: The origin of the acute and convalescent COVID-19 samples was the United States, Italy and Spain. T cells, B-cell-depleted T cells, or PBMCs provided the cDNA or gDNA that served as material.

In germline, CDR1 is SGHTA, CDR2 FQGNSA. The CDR3 has 16 amino acids. V lost 1 base, J lost 10 bases, and 12 bases stayed unmatched. This clone showed up just once. Per the study methods: Researchers report that nucleated cell counts were estimated from reference gene primer amplification. The repertoire was sequenced with immunoSEQ multiplex PCR; TCRdb's copy has only in-frame clones and lacks some. That table furnishes V, J and clone size, whereas the DNA furnished D and trimming. The repertoire has around 110,000 clones, 70% to 85% of them found once; the top ten carry 4% to 5%. V usage is TRBV7-2 and J usage is TRBJ2-1; 8 bases are a match to TRBD1. This TCR was sampled from a woman in her 70s with acute or convalescent COVID-19. Sequencing was carried out using peripheral blood. The CDR3 is CASSLGTGNPTGEQFF. The CDR3 bases are TGTGCCAGCAGCTTAGGGACAGGGAACCCCACGGGGGAGCAGTTCTTC.